Presented here are 24 T cell receptor beta chains from one specimen sequenced in a study of TIL therapy for anti-PD-1-resistant metastatic lung cancer. The immunoSEQ assay was v3. Sequencing used immunoSEQ multiplex PCR; TCRdb keeps in-frame clones, though not all of them. The table has approximately 5,000 clones, roughly 60% seen once; the top ten hold approximately 9.5%. Stated time point: pre-treatment sample, taken before nivolumab and TIL therapy. Pleural nodules or supraclavicular lymph nodes made up most of the excised metastases sampled. Material: tumor tissue, obtained at baseline. The receptor set was obtained from a man in his 70s with non-small cell lung cancer.

This clone was seen a few times. The chain joins TRBV4-2 to TRBJ1-2; TRBD1 matches at 8 bases. The junction had 6 bases not matched to a gene; V was cut back by 0 bases and J by 3 bases. The CDR3 loop spans 16 amino acids. The germline CDR1 and CDR2 sequences are LGHNA and YNFKEQ. CDR3 residues: CASSQEGTGPHYGYTF. CDR3 in DNA: TGTGCCAGCAGCCAAGAGGGGACAGGACCTCACTATGGCTACACCTTC.

The J gene is TRBJ1-4, the V gene TRBV10-3; 7 bases match TRBD1. CDR1 is ENHRY and CDR2 is SYGVKD in the germline V gene. The CDR3 runs 15 residues. J was trimmed by 5 bases and V by 6 bases; bases with no gene match: 9. The DNA for the CDR3 is TGTGCCATCAGCCCAGGGACAGCACTAAATGAAAAACTGTTTTTT. Protein: CAISPGTALNEKLFF.

The chain couples TRBV4-3 to TRBJ2-1; 15 bases map to TRBD2. J lost 6 bases, V lost 1 base, and 1 base had no gene match. Germline-derived CDR1 and CDR2 are LGHNA and YSLEER. The CDR3 has 16 amino acids. The CDR3 loop reads CASSQGTSGRANEQFF. CDR3 nucleotides: TGCGCCAGCAGCCAAGGGACTAGCGGGAGGGCCAATGAGCAGTTCTTC.

J is TRBJ2-7 and V is TRBV7-2, with no clear D. The V gene's germline CDR1 is SGHTA and CDR2 FQGNSA. CDR3 length: 15 amino acids. The germline V and J ends were trimmed by 4 bases and 2 bases, with 15 bases remaining between them. The CDR3 coding sequence is TGTGCCAGCAGCTCACATAGGCTCTCAACCTACGAGCAGTACTTC. It yields the protein CASSSHRLSTYEQYF.

The chain uses TRBV7-8 and TRBJ1-5, with 7 bases lining up with TRBD1. Germline-derived CDR1 and CDR2 are SGHVS and FQNEAQ. V lost 3 bases to trimming and J lost 8 bases; unmatched junction nucleotides: 10. The CDR3 extends over 15 amino acids. As DNA, the CDR3 is TGTGCCAGCAGCTTCTCCAGGGGGTATGAGGAGCCCCAGCATTTT. It specifies CASSFSRGYEEPQHF.

This clone appeared a few times. The rearrangement links TRBV5-4 to TRBJ1-6; 8 bases align to TRBD1. This CDR3 is built from 16 residues. Germline V gene data show CDR1 as SGHNT and CDR2 as YYREEE (reference sequence). The ends lost 0 bases at V and 6 bases at J; junction bases unmatched: 5. The CDR3 DNA sequence: TGTGCCAGCAGCTTGGCCACAGGGGGGGTTAATTCACCCCTCCACTTT. Residues: CASSLATGGVNSPLHF.

The V call is TRBV20-1, the J call TRBJ2-3; maybe TRBD1 (5 bases). Germline values: CDR1 DFQATT, CDR2 SNEGSKA (reference sequence). This CDR3 is 11 amino acids long. V lost 7 bases, J lost 2 bases, and 7 bases lay in between. The CDR3 loop is CSGQYTDTQYF. CDR3 in DNA: TGCAGTGGACAGTACACAGATACGCAGTATTTT.

The chain couples TRBV18 to TRBJ2-5, with D maybe TRBD2 (5 bases). Germline lookup yields CDR1 KGHSH and CDR2 LQKENI. CDR3 length equals 13 residues. Trimming cost V 4 bases and J 0 bases, with 6 bases left between them. CDR3 bases: TGTGCCAGCTCACGAGGGAACCAAGAGACCCAGTACTTC. Its protein is CASSRGNQETQYF.

The rearrangement links TRBV15 to TRBJ2-2, with a tentative D call TRBD1 (5 bases). V was cut by 0 bases and J by 8 bases, with 10 bases left in between. Per the germline V gene, CDR1 is LNHNV and CDR2 is YYDKDF (reference sequence). The CDR3 has 14 residues. The CDR3 sequence is CATSRDKGMGELFF. The CDR3 DNA reads as TGTGCCACCAGCAGAGATAAGGGGATGGGGGAGCTGTTTTTT. Complete variable domain (other parts from reference TRBV15 and TRBJ2-2): DAMVIQNPRYQVTQFGKPVTLSCSQTLNHNVMYWYQQKSSQAPKLLFHYYDKDFNNEADTPDNFQSRRPNTSFCFLDIRSPGLGDTAMYLCATSRDKGMGELFFGEGSRLTVL.

This chain joins TRBV4-1 and TRBJ2-7, with D uncertain. V lost 0 bases and J lost 4, with 16 bases in between. The CDR3 length is 16 residues. Germline lookup yields CDR1 MGHRA and CDR2 YSYEKL. The CDR3 DNA reads TGCGCCAGCAGCCAAGATTTCGCGGCTACGGGTTACGAGCAGTACTTC. It specifies CASSQDFAATGYEQYF.

The chain links TRBV5-1 to TRBJ2-3, with D possibly TRBD1 on 5 matching bases. The CDR3 is 16 amino acids. Germline V gene sequence: CDR1 SGHRS, CDR2 YFSETQ. Trimming took off 0 bases at V and 0 bases at J, with 11 bases between the two ends. CDR3 residues: CASSLVAGISTDTQYF. The CDR3 region has the DNA TGCGCCAGCAGCTTGGTGGCAGGGATTAGCACAGATACGCAGTATTTT.

This chain joins TRBV20-1 and TRBJ2-7; D is uncertain. V was trimmed by 7 bases and J by 4 bases, leaving 11 bases between them. Germline V CDR1 and CDR2: DFQATT, SNEGSKA (reference sequence). The CDR3 loop spans 11 amino acids. The CDR3 DNA follows: TGCAGTGGGCGATCTCAATACGAGCAGTACTTC. It codes for CSGRSQYEQYF.

Only a few counts were recorded for this clone. Other nucleotide sequences from this sample produce the same CDR3. J is TRBJ1-5 and V is TRBV2; D is possibly TRBD1 (6 bases). Per germline, CDR1 SNHLY and CDR2 FYNNEI. This CDR3 contains 12 residues. V was shortened by 8 bases and J by 3 bases, with 8 bases between the two germline ends. CDR3 DNA sequence: TGTGCCAGCGGGGACATCAATCAGCCCCAGCATTTT. This gives the protein CASGDINQPQHF.

About this clone itself: Germline is not matched at one junction end, which may reflect a read error. This chain joins TRBV27 and TRBJ2-6, with 8 bases that match TRBD1. CDR1 and CDR2 (germline): MNHEY, SMNVEV (reference sequence). CDR3 length: 15 amino acids. The CDR3 DNA reads as TGTGCCAGCAGCCGGGGACAGGTTGGGGACAACGTCCTGACTTTC. Translating it yields CASSRGQVGDNVLTF.

The table lists this clone with a count of one. This sequence joins TRBV30 and TRBJ2-1; D unclear. The germline V gene has CDR1 GTSNPN and CDR2 SVGIG (reference sequence). The length of the CDR3 is 11 residues. Between the trimmed V and J ends, which lost 1 base and 7 bases, there was a span of 5 bases. The CDR3 bases are TGTGCCTGGAGTGGCCTGAATGAGCAGTTCTTC. It yields the protein CAWSGLNEQFF.

This sequence joins TRBV28 and TRBJ2-1; D is undetermined. The CDR3 totals 12 residues. The germline gives CDR1 MDHEN, CDR2 SYDVKM. The V end lost 6 bases, the J end lost 9 bases, and 12 bases lay between the germline ends. The DNA for the CDR3 is TGTGCCAGCAGCCAAGAGCCCGGTGAGCAGTTCTTC. Translated: CASSQEPGEQFF.

The chain recombines TRBV18 with TRBJ2-7; possible D gene TRBD1, 5 bases. CDR1 and CDR2 from the germline V gene are KGHSH and LQKENI. The ends were cut back, 6 bases at V and 4 bases at J, with 13 bases in the middle. The length of the CDR3 is 13 residues. The DNA of the CDR3 is TGTGCCAGCTCCACAGGAAACCAATACGAGCAGTACTTC. This codes for CASSTGNQYEQYF.

CDR3 DNA sequence: TGCGCCAGCAGCTTGGATACAGGGACGGGAAACACCATATATTTT. The encoded protein is CASSLDTGTGNTIYF. This chain links TRBV5-1 with TRBJ1-3, with D possibly TRBD1 on 6 matching bases. The length of the CDR3 is 15 residues. CDR1 and CDR2 from the germline V gene are SGHRS and YFSETQ. Trimming removed 0 bases at V and 4 bases at J, with 11 bases between.

The chain employs TRBV15 and TRBJ2-3, with TRBD2 identical over 11 bases. The V gene's germline CDR1 is LNHNV and CDR2 YYDKDF (reference sequence). The CDR3 is made up of 16 amino acids. J was trimmed by 7 bases and V by 0 bases; bases with no gene match: 6. The DNA of the CDR3 is TGTGCCACCAGCAGAGATTCGGGGACTAGCGGTAATACGCAGTATTTT. It encodes CATSRDSGTSGNTQYF.

The chain uses TRBV7-2 and TRBJ2-5, with TRBD1 as a possible D gene (7 bases). The germline V gene encodes CDR1 SGHTA and CDR2 FQGNSA. V was trimmed by 4 bases and J by 6 bases, leaving 18 bases between them. The CDR3 loop spans 15 amino acids. In DNA, the CDR3 is TGTGCCAGCAGCTGGGACAGTAATGCGGGAAAGACCCAGTACTTC. It encodes CASSWDSNAGKTQYF.

J is TRBJ2-3 and V is TRBV7-2; D is possibly TRBD2 (6 bases). Trimming cost V 5 bases and J 2 bases, with 14 bases left between them. Germline values: CDR1 SGHTA, CDR2 FQGNSA. This CDR3 has 15 residues. The chain's CDR3 is CASSPLAGFTDTQYF. The CDR3 DNA is TGTGCCAGCAGCCCGCTCGCGGGGTTCACAGATACGCAGTATTTT.

The V and J genes are TRBV28 and TRBJ2-7; the D gene is possibly TRBD1 (6 bases). This CDR3 region has 16 residues. V lost 2 bases and J lost 3, with 17 bases in between. The V gene's germline CDR1 is MDHEN and CDR2 SYDVKM. CDR3 nucleotides: TGTGCCAGCAGTTTAGGGGGACATCTGAAACTCTACGAGCAGTACTTC. Encoded protein: CASSLGGHLKLYEQYF. Filled out from reference TRBV28 and TRBJ2-7, the complete variable domain reads DVKVTQSSRYLVKRTGEKVFLECVQDMDHENMFWYRQDPGLGLRLIYFSYDVKMKEKGDIPEGYSVSREKKERFSLILESASTNQTSMYLCASSLGGHLKLYEQYFGPGTRLTVT.

This chain links TRBV7-6 with TRBJ2-7; the D is unclear. Trimming shortened V by 5 bases and J by 5 bases, and 7 bases separated the two germline ends. The CDR3 has 11 amino acids. Germline CDR1 reads SGHVS; CDR2 reads FNYEAQ. The CDR3 coding sequence is TGTGCCAGCAGCCGAAAGGACGAGCAGTACTTC. Encoded protein: CASSRKDEQYF. Combining the CDR3 with reference TRBV7-6 and TRBJ2-7 gives the whole variable domain GAGVSQSPRYKVTKRGQDVALRCDPISGHVSLYWYRQALGQGPEFLTYFNYEAQQDKSGLPNDRFSAERPEGSISTLTIQRTEQRDSAMYRCASSRKDEQYFGPGTRLTVT.

The chain has TRBV11-3 and TRBJ2-1; D perhaps matches TRBD2 (6 bases). V was pared by 5 bases and J by 4 bases, with 21 bases between. Germline assignment: CDR1 SGHNT and CDR2 YENEEA. The CDR3 spans 17 residues. The CDR3 sequence: CASSPGGAGTGYNEQFF. CDR3 nucleotides: TGTGCCAGCAGCCCGGGCGGGGCAGGGACTGGTTACAATGAGCAGTTCTTC.